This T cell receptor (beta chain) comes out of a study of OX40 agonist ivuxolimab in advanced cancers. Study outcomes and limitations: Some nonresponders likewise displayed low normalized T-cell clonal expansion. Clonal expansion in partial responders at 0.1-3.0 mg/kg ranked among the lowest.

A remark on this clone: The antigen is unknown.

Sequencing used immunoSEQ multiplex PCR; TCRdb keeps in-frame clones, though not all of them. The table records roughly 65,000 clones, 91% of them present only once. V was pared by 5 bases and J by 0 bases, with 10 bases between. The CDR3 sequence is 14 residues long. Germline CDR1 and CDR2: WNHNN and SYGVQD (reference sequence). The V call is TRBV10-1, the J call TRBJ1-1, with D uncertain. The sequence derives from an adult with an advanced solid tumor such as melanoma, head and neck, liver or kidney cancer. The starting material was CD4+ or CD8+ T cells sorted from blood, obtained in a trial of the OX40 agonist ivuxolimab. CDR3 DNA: TGCGCCAGCAGTCTGACACCCATGAACACTGAAGCTTTCTTT. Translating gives CASSLTPMNTEAFF.